This is a list of T cell receptor beta chains from one sample in a study of blood T cell repertoires in COVID-19. Profiling relied on immunoSEQ multiplex PCR, and the TCRdb table lists in-frame clones only, not all of them. This sample has approximately 220,000 clones, with nearly 90% found just once. The sequenced sample was PBMCs or T cells enriched from blood (not recorded which). Source of these receptors: a man aged 30 to 39 who had been exposed to COVID-19. Each CDR3 is given with its conserved first and last residue. Fields, in order: V gene, clone size, D gene, J gene, CDR3 protein, CDR3 DNA. A D gene is named only where the DNA matches it firmly. Size values are once, few and many counts, or a class for expanded clones, and some rows have none.

>TRBV4-1|-|TRBD2|TRBJ2-1
CASSQDPAGGIDEQFF
TGCGCCAGCAGCCAAGACCCAGCGGGGGGGATAGATGAGCAGTTCTTC
>TRBV6-5|-|-|TRBJ2-7
CASRHRGGYEQYF
TGTGCCAGCAGGCACAGGGGGGGCTACGAGCAGTACTTC
>TRBV7-2|-|-|TRBJ2-3
CASSLALSVRQYF
TGTGCCAGCAGCTTAGCGCTGAGCGTAAGGCAGTATTTT
>TRBV4-3|-|-|TRBJ1-1
CASSQGLQMNTEAFF
TGCGCCAGCAGCCAAGGCTTACAGATGAACACTGAAGCTTTCTTT
>TRBV6-2/TRBV6-3|-|TRBD1|TRBJ1-2
CASSYSGGTNYGYTF
TGTGCCAGCAGTTACTCAGGGGGCACTAACTATGGCTACACCTTC
>TRBV4-3|-|-|TRBJ2-7
CASSQERDPPRYEQYF
TGCGCCAGCAGCCAAGAAAGAGACCCGCCGCGGTACGAGCAGTACTTC
>TRBV5-1|-|-|TRBJ2-1
CASSSAPGASSYNEQFF
TGCGCCAGCAGCTCGGCTCCAGGGGCTAGCTCCTACAATGAGCAGTTCTTC
>TRBV12-3/TRBV12-4|-|-|TRBJ1-2
CASSLERGGGYTF
TGTGCCAGCAGTTTAGAACGGGGAGGAGGCTACACCTTC
>TRBV29-1|once|TRBD1|TRBJ1-1
CSGGGQGLEAFF
TGCAGCGGCGGAGGACAGGGGCTTGAAGCTTTCTTT
>TRBV18|-|-|TRBJ1-2
CASGQTAHHGYTF
TGTGCCAGCGGACAGACAGCTCACCATGGCTACACCTTC
>TRBV4-2|few|-|TRBJ2-7
CASSQDETSSYEQYF
TGTGCCAGCAGCCAAGACGAAACGAGCTCCTACGAGCAGTACTTC
>TRBV5-5|-|-|TRBJ1-6
CASSSGRNSPLHF
TGTGCCAGCAGCAGCGGACGGAATTCACCCCTCCACTTT
>TRBV15|-|TRBD2|TRBJ2-1
CATSGLQALAGGDEQFF
TGTGCCACCAGCGGACTCCAAGCTCTAGCGGGGGGGGATGAGCAGTTCTTC
>TRBV7-2|-|TRBD1|TRBJ1-2
CASSPPTGVNYGYTF
TGTGCCAGCAGCCCCCCGACAGGGGTGAACTATGGCTACACCTTC
>TRBV2|-|-|TRBJ1-1
CASSEGRSEAFF
TGTGCCAGCAGTGAAGGCAGGTCTGAAGCTTTCTTT
>TRBV4-2|-|-|TRBJ2-1
CASSQTLNEQFF
TGTGCCAGCAGCCAAACTCTCAATGAGCAGTTCTTC
>TRBV7-9|-|-|TRBJ1-1
CASSPVGVMNTEAFF
TGTGCCAGCAGCCCCGTGGGAGTGATGAACACTGAAGCTTTCTTT